Shown below are 28 T cell receptor beta chains from a single sample sequenced in a study of regulatory T cells in long-lasting Graves disease. To make TCR beta libraries, researchers used iRepertoire HTBI primers and Arm-PCR of CDR3 regions. TCRdb re-analysed the multiplex PCR reads in MiXCR, keeping a single row per CDR3 protein. The repertoire holds some 370,000 distinct CDR3 sequences, with approximately 25% as singletons. Time point in this sample: persistent/refractory GD, antithyroid drugs over 5 years with positive TRAb. PBMC RNA was the source of the TCR library. The sample in question was peripheral blood mononuclear cells (PBMCs), obtained when the disease was refractory, from a patient treated with antithyroid drugs. These TCRs come from a middle-aged woman with Graves disease.

This clonotype was seen at least ten times. The V call is TRBV20-1, the J call TRBJ1-1, with TRBD1 as a possible D gene (6 bases). The germline V gene has CDR1 DFQATT and CDR2 SNEGSKA (reference sequence). The CDR3 contains 13 residues. The V gene lost 1 base and the J gene lost 5 bases, with 11 bases spanning the gap. The CDR3 nucleotides are TGCAGTGCTAGAGCCCTTCAGGGGACTGAAGCTTTCTTT. This sequence encodes CSARALQGTEAFF.

There are many counts of this clonotype. The chain links TRBV20-1 to TRBJ2-2; 9 bases line up with TRBD1. From germline, CDR1 is DFQATT and CDR2 SNEGSKA (reference sequence). The CDR3 loop spans 15 amino acids. V lost 5 bases, J lost 0 bases, and 4 bases stayed unmatched. CDR3 residues: CSAPRQGANTGELFF. The CDR3 DNA is TGCAGTGCTCCCCGACAGGGGGCGAACACCGGGGAGCTGTTTTTT.

The sample holds a few counts of this clonotype. The V gene is TRBV29-1, the J gene TRBJ2-7, with no clear D. This CDR3 is 12 amino acids long. Germline values: CDR1 SQVTM, CDR2 ANQGSEA. Trimming shortened V by 5 bases and J by 0 bases, and 8 bases separated the two germline ends. The chain's CDR3 is CSVTSSSYEQYF. The DNA for the CDR3 is TGCAGCGTTACATCGAGCTCCTACGAGCAGTACTTC.

The genes are TRBV5-5 and TRBJ2-7, with D hard to call. The CDR3 runs 14 residues. CDR1 and CDR2 from the germline V gene are SGHKS and YYEKEE (reference sequence). The V end lost 1 base, the J end lost 3 bases, and 11 bases lay between the germline ends. In DNA, the CDR3 is TGTGCCAGCAGCTTGTTGACTTCTCGCTACGAGCAGTACTTC. As protein: CASSLLTSRYEQYF.

This clonotype was seen ten or more times. The chain combines TRBV28 with TRBJ2-7; D ambiguous. Germline CDR1 is MDHEN and CDR2 is SYDVKM. The ends were cut back, 6 bases at V and 7 bases at J, with 10 bases in the middle. The CDR3 consists of 11 residues. Written as DNA, the CDR3 is TGTGCCAGCAGCCCTGAAGTAGAGCAGTACTTC. Translation: CASSPEVEQYF.

The chain carries TRBV2 and TRBJ2-2; D ambiguous. There are 13 residues in the CDR3. Germline V gene sequence: CDR1 SNHLY, CDR2 FYNNEI. Trimming pared 7 bases from V and 2 bases from J, leaving 8 bases between. The CDR3 protein is CASTWGNTGELFF. CDR3 coding DNA: TGTGCCAGCACATGGGGAAACACCGGGGAGCTGTTTTTT.

This clonotype was recorded at least ten times. The rearrangement joins TRBV10-3 to TRBJ2-7; possible D gene TRBD2, 6 bases. Trimming removed 5 bases at V and 5 bases at J, with 7 bases between. CDR1 is ENHRY, CDR2 SYGVKD, per germline. This CDR3 is 11 amino acids long. CDR3 DNA: TGTGCCATCAGTTGGAGGGACGAGCAGTACTTC. Protein sequence: CAISWRDEQYF.

In its sample, this clonotype was seen many times. The chain has TRBV28 and TRBJ1-4, with a weak D call TRBD1 (6 bases). V gave up 5 bases and J gave up 8 bases, with 15 bases separating them. There are 14 residues in the CDR3. Germline V lookup: CDR1 MDHEN, CDR2 SYDVKM. In nucleotides, the CDR3 is TGTGCCAGCAGTGAGCCAGGGAGGGGGGAAAAACTGTTTTTT. Protein sequence: CASSEPGRGEKLFF.

This clonotype was seen only a few times. The chain uses TRBV11-2 and TRBJ2-1; D gene unclear. The V end was cut by 8 bases, the J end by 5 bases, with 16 bases between. CDR3 length: 14 residues. CDR1 SGHAT and CDR2 FQNNGV come from the germline V gene. For the CDR3, the DNA is TGTGCCAGCTCGTGGTTCCGCAAGAACAATGAGCAGTTCTTC. It codes for CASSWFRKNNEQFF. The variable domain in full, completed from reference TRBV11-2 and TRBJ2-1, reads EAGVAQSPRYKIIEKRQSVAFWCNPISGHATLYWYQQILGQGPKLLIQFQNNGVVDDSQLPKDRFSAERLKGVDSTLKIQPAKLEDSAVYLCASSWFRKNNEQFFGPGTRLTVL.

This chain connects TRBV25-1 to TRBJ1-2; unclear D gene. There are 14 residues in the CDR3. CDR1 is MGHDK, CDR2 SYGVNS, per germline. V was clipped by 4 bases and J by 3 bases, with 12 bases between them. CDR3 amino acids: CASSAGRSYYGYTF. CDR3 nucleotide sequence: TGTGCCAGCAGTGCAGGACGGTCCTACTATGGCTACACCTTC.

As for this clonotype: A much larger clone lies a single base off, so this may be a read error. V usage is TRBV6-1 and J usage is TRBJ1-2; 7 bases fit TRBD1. V shed 6 bases and J 2 bases; nucleotides not matched to a gene: 12. This CDR3 has 16 residues. Per the germline V gene, CDR1 is MNHNS and CDR2 is SASEGT. This CDR3 reads CASSKNLDRLNYGYTF. The CDR3 DNA reads as TGTGCCAGCAGCAAGAACCTGGACAGGCTGAACTATGGCTACACCTTC.

J is TRBJ1-5 and V is TRBV11-3, with 7 bases identical to TRBD1. The CDR3 runs 17 residues. CDR1 SGHNT and CDR2 YENEEA come from the germline V gene. Unmatched junction bases numbered 10, after V lost 5 bases and J lost 0 bases. The CDR3 spells CASSLTGTAYSNQPQHF. DNA of the CDR3: TGTGCCAGCAGCCTGACAGGGACAGCTTATAGCAATCAGCCCCAGCATTTT. The entire variable domain, with the rest obtained from reference TRBV11-3 and TRBJ1-5, is as follows: EAGVVQSPRYKIIEKKQPVAFWCNPISGHNTLYWYLQNLGQGPELLIRYENEEAVDDSQLPKDRFSAERLKGVDSTLKIQPAELGDSAVYLCASSLTGTAYSNQPQHFGDGTRLSIL.

To note about this clonotype: No conserved phenylalanine or tryptophan ends this CDR3, so it is likely a read error. It is unclear where the CDR3 begins or ends on the DNA, so no DNA is shown, and the CDR3 is as TCRdb lists it. The chain uses TRBV6-1 and TRBJ2-7; TRBD2, the table's D call, lacks a check against the DNA. The CDR3 contains 10 residues when both ends are counted. Looked up from germline, CDR1 is MNHNS and CDR2 is SASEGT. The CDR3 here is CASSLQGLAG.

This clonotype was seen repeatedly, ten times or more. This rearrangement joins TRBV11-2 to TRBJ1-1; weak D call: TRBD1 (6 bases). Trimming removed 1 base at V and 6 bases at J, with 15 bases between. CDR1 and CDR2 from the germline V gene are SGHAT and FQNNGV. CDR3 length equals 15 residues. The CDR3 DNA sequence: TGTGCCAGCAGCTTAGGGTCCACAGGGAAGGCTGAAGCTTTCTTT. It codes for CASSLGSTGKAEAFF. Combining the CDR3 with reference TRBV11-2 and TRBJ1-1 gives the whole variable domain EAGVAQSPRYKIIEKRQSVAFWCNPISGHATLYWYQQILGQGPKLLIQFQNNGVVDDSQLPKDRFSAERLKGVDSTLKIQPAKLEDSAVYLCASSLGSTGKAEAFFGQGTRLTVV.

J is TRBJ2-4 and V is TRBV15; 7 positions agree with TRBD1. The ends lost 5 bases at V and 9 bases at J; junction bases unmatched: 10. The CDR3 is 14 amino acids. Per the germline V gene, CDR1 is LNHNV and CDR2 is YYDKDF (reference sequence). In nucleotides, the CDR3 is TGTGCCACCAGCCGCGACAGGGACCTAGGCATTCAGTACTTC. Its protein is CATSRDRDLGIQYF.

Many counts were recorded for this clonotype. The chain links TRBV28 to TRBJ2-7; 10 nucleotides align to TRBD2. This CDR3 is 15 amino acids long. J gave up 7 bases and V 5 bases, and 11 bases lay outside the gene matches. Germline V lookup: CDR1 MDHEN, CDR2 SYDVKM. The CDR3 loop reads CASSPLLAGPREQYF. The CDR3 coding sequence is TGTGCCAGCAGTCCCTTACTAGCGGGGCCTCGGGAGCAGTACTTC.

The chain combines TRBV6-5 with TRBJ1-1; D is undetermined. V gave up 2 bases and J gave up 0 bases, with 10 bases separating them. CDR3 length: 15 amino acids. Per the germline V gene, CDR1 is MNHEY and CDR2 is SVGAGI. CDR3 coding DNA: TGTGCCAGCAGTTACCGGCAACCCATGAACACTGAAGCTTTCTTT. Amino acid sequence: CASSYRQPMNTEAFF.

Many counts were recorded for this clonotype. The germline gene is not matched at one end of the junction; a read error may be the cause. The rearrangement uses TRBV5-1 and TRBJ2-7, with a tentative D call TRBD1 (5 bases). The CDR3 length is 13 residues. Germline-derived CDR1 and CDR2 are SGHRS and YFSETQ. In DNA, the CDR3 is TGTGCCAGCAGCCTTGACAGTCCCTACGAGCAGTACTTC. Amino acids: CASSLDSPYEQYF. The complete variable domain, with remaining parts taken from reference TRBV5-1 and TRBJ2-7, reads KAGVTQTPRYLIKTRGQQVTLSCSPISGHRSVSWYQQTPGQGLQFLFEYFSETQRNKGNFPGRFSGRQFSNSRSEMNVSTLELGDSALYLCASSLDSPYEQYFGPGTRLTVT.

This clonotype has a count of ten or more. V and J are TRBV6-5 and TRBJ1-2; D unresolved. From germline, CDR1 is MNHEY and CDR2 SVGAGI. The CDR3 covers 12 residues. Trimming pared 0 bases from V and 6 bases from J, leaving 5 bases between. CDR3 loop: CASSYSGDGYTF. In nucleotides, the CDR3 is TGTGCCAGCAGTTACTCAGGCGATGGCTACACCTTC.

This clonotype appeared many times. The rearrangement uses TRBV5-1 and TRBJ1-4, with D possibly being TRBD1 (5 bases). The ends were cut back, 4 bases at V and 8 bases at J, with 15 bases in the middle. Germline V CDR1 and CDR2: SGHRS, YFSETQ. The CDR3 extends over 14 amino acids. CDR3 region: CASSPGGIREKLFF. CDR3 coding DNA: TGCGCCAGCAGCCCTGGGGGAATCAGAGAAAAACTGTTTTTT.

V gene TRBV14 combines with J gene TRBJ2-7; D might be TRBD2 (5 bases). CDR1 is SGHDN and CDR2 is FVKESK in the germline V gene. There are 15 residues in the CDR3. Trimming pared 0 bases from V and 2 bases from J, leaving 11 bases between. CDR3 coding DNA: TGTGCCAGCAGCCAAGAGGTGGGAGCCACCTACGAGCAGTACTTC. It translates to CASSQEVGATYEQYF.

V gene TRBV20-1 combines with J gene TRBJ2-7; TRBD2 agrees at 12 bases. Germline values: CDR1 DFQATT, CDR2 SNEGSKA (reference sequence). This CDR3 has 17 residues. Germline trimming cut 0 bases from V and 5 bases from J; bases unmatched to any gene: 11. Here the CDR3 DNA reads TGCAGTGCTAGAGATACGACTAGCGGGAGTTTTTGGGACGAGCAGTACTTC. This encodes CSARDTTSGSFWDEQYF.

This clonotype was observed many times. This rearrangement joins TRBV6-1 to TRBJ1-2, with no clear D. Germline-derived CDR1 and CDR2 are MNHNS and SASEGT. V shed 5 bases and J shed 6 bases, with 16 bases lying between them. The CDR3 runs to 14 residues. The CDR3 region is CASSPPGPGDGYTF. CDR3 nucleotides: TGTGCCAGCAGTCCCCCCGGGCCGGGTGATGGCTACACCTTC.

In its sample, this clonotype was seen a few times. This chain joins TRBV6-1 and TRBJ2-2; D perhaps matches TRBD2 (5 bases). V was shortened by 6 bases and J by 1 base, with 9 bases between the two germline ends. Germline V CDR1 and CDR2: MNHNS, SASEGT. The length of the CDR3 is 14 residues. CDR3 in DNA: TGTGCCAGCAGGACGAGCGGGAACACCGGGGAGCTGTTTTTT. Protein: CASRTSGNTGELFF.

The chain links TRBV6-5 to TRBJ2-1; 11 nucleotides line up with TRBD2. From germline, CDR1 is MNHEY and CDR2 SVGAGI. V gave up 2 bases and J gave up 7 bases; unmatched junction bases: 10. The CDR3 is 17 residues long. The CDR3 protein is CASSYQWLAGGENEQFF. In DNA, the CDR3 is TGTGCCAGCAGTTACCAGTGGCTAGCGGGAGGAGAAAATGAGCAGTTCTTC.

Details on this clonotype: This clone may be a read error of a much larger clone one base away. The CDR3 protein is CASSPGGTGANTGELFF. The CDR3 DNA is TGTGCCAGCAGCCCAGGGGGGACGGGTGCGAACACCGGGGAGCTGTTTTTT. The V call is TRBV7-3, the J call TRBJ2-2; D perhaps matches TRBD1 (7 bases). This CDR3 has 17 amino acids. The germline V gene encodes CDR1 SGHTA and CDR2 FQGTGA. Trimming stripped 5 bases from V and 0 bases from J, with 16 bases between. The full variable domain, with the rest looked up from reference TRBV7-3 and TRBJ2-2, is GAGVSQTPSNKVTEKGKYVELRCDPISGHTALYWYRQSLGQGPEFLIYFQGTGAADDSGLPNDRFFAVRPEGSVSTLKIQRTERGDSAVYLCASSPGGTGANTGELFFGEGSRLTVL.

This clonotype was seen ten or more times. The rearrangement links TRBV2 to TRBJ2-3, with 11 bases lining up with TRBD1. The CDR3 has 14 amino acids. Germline CDR1 reads SNHLY; CDR2 reads FYNNEI. V dropped 7 bases and J dropped 4; count of bases not matched to a gene: 4. CDR3 region: CASTGTGGADTQYF. CDR3 in DNA: TGTGCCAGCACCGGGACAGGGGGGGCAGATACGCAGTATTTT.

The V call is TRBV5-4, the J call TRBJ2-7; D remains unclear. This CDR3 spans 12 amino acids. V lost 7 bases and J 5 bases, leaving 13 bases between the germline ends. Germline lookup yields CDR1 SGHNT and CDR2 YYREEE (reference sequence). CDR3 amino acids: CASDPPKDEQYF. DNA for the CDR3: TGTGCCAGCGACCCTCCCAAGGACGAGCAGTACTTC.